The clone carrying this T cell receptor beta chain was recorded only once. What it binds is unknown. The CDR3 contains 16 residues. The V end was cut by 3 bases, the J end by 6 bases, with 18 bases between. Looked up from germline, CDR1 is SGHNT and CDR2 is YYREEE (reference sequence). All participants with HIV were treated in the United States. This sample is drawn from a study of long-term antiretroviral therapy in people with HIV. General study findings and limits: Relative to control repertoires, HIV repertoires exhibited narrower CDR3 length ranges. Sampling of blood ran from the mid-2000s to the late 2010s, and older ART regimens were possibly in use. Across all time points, the repertoire was dominated by clones that expanded before ART.

Version v3.0 of the immunoSEQ assay was performed at survey level. Generated by immunoSEQ multiplex PCR, the TCRdb table keeps only in-frame clones and is missing some. The repertoire has fewer than 20,000 clones, roughly nine tenths of them found once; the top ten carry roughly 9.3%. The gene calls are TRBV5-4 and TRBJ2-2; the D gene is possibly TRBD1 (6 bases). The sample was unsorted PBMCs, taken 4.2 years after starting antiretroviral therapy. This TCR was sampled from a man aged 45-60 years with HIV. The DNA for the CDR3 is TGTGCCAGCAGCTCCCTAGTGACAGGACGATCCGGGGAGCTGTTTTTT. Its translation is CASSSLVTGRSGELFF. Using reference TRBV5-4 and TRBJ2-2 for the parts outside the CDR3, the full variable domain is ETGVTQSPTHLIKTRGQQVTLRCSSQSGHNTVSWYQQALGQGPQFIFQYYREEENGRGNFPPRFSGLQFPNYSSELNVNALELDDSALYLCASSSLVTGRSGELFFGEGSRLTVL.